The clone carrying this TCR beta chain was detected a few times. Its antigen is not identified. Profiling relied on immunoSEQ multiplex PCR, and the TCRdb table lists in-frame clones only, not all of them. Altogether fewer than 400,000 clones are present, roughly 70% being singletons, with the ten largest covering around 6.3%. This sample is part of a study of cytotoxic CD8 clonotypes in ibrutinib-treated CLL. Study findings and constraints: Patients showed higher baseline clonality than age-matched healthy donors, and it tracked circulating CD8+ T-cell counts.

V lost 4 bases, J lost 8 bases, and 16 bases stayed unmatched. The CDR3 extends over 15 amino acids. Germline V gives CDR1 SQVTM, CDR2 ANQGSEA. The clonotype was recovered from a human donor with chronic lymphocytic leukemia. The material was PBMCs, obtained after 36 months of ibrutinib treatment. The genes are TRBV29-1 and TRBJ1-2; TRBD1 matches at 7 bases. The CDR3 nucleotides read TGCAGCGTTGGCCCGGCGACAGGGCCCTTACGGGGCTACACCTTC. It is translated as CSVGPATGPLRGYTF.